Following are 15 T cell receptor beta chains from one sample sequenced in a study of metastatic and nonmetastatic thyroid tumors (dated by TCRdb to about 2020). No treatment had been received by any patient before thyroid surgery. Libraries were constructed by PCR. The sequencer listed for this sample is Illumina HiSeq 4000. TCRdb cleaned the public reads at Q25 with fastp, built clones with MiXCR and kept in-frame beta chains. The sample table lists some 13,000 clones, 25% to 30% of them with a count of one. Clones ranked in the top ten supply 12% of the sample. The sequenced sample was tumor tissue. The receptors shown here come from a female donor with papillary thyroid cancer or a benign thyroid nodule (not recorded which). Some clones in this sample may be carry-over from other donors' samples.

This clone was seen repeatedly, ten times or more. This rearrangement joins TRBV29-1 to TRBJ2-7; 7 bases fit TRBD1. V lost 3 bases to trimming and J lost 7 bases; unmatched junction nucleotides: 15. The CDR3 runs 15 residues. Germline lookup yields CDR1 SQVTM and CDR2 ANQGSEA. The DNA of the CDR3 is TGCAGCGTTGATGTCACGACAGGGCTGGGAGCGGAGCAGTACTTC. Translating gives CSVDVTTGLGAEQYF.

This clone was counted many times. The chain recombines TRBV4-2 with TRBJ2-2, with TRBD1 as a possible D gene (6 bases). The length of the CDR3 is 16 residues. Germline loops: CDR1 LGHNA, CDR2 YNFKEQ. The ends were cut back, 2 bases at V and 7 bases at J, with 17 bases in the middle. CDR3 amino acids: CASSQLLGGTIGELFF. The CDR3 DNA reads as TGTGCCAGCAGCCAACTACTAGGTGGGACAATCGGGGAGCTGTTTTTT.

The chain uses TRBV6-1 and TRBJ1-4; D gene uncertain. V was pared by 4 bases and J by 4 bases, with 7 bases between. Germline V gene sequence: CDR1 MNHNS, CDR2 SASEGT. This CDR3 is built from 13 residues. CDR3 in amino acids: CASSGGLNEKLFF. The DNA of the CDR3 is TGTGCCAGCAGTGGAGGACTTAATGAAAAACTGTTTTTT.

In this sample, this clone turned up many times. The chain uses TRBV3-1 and TRBJ2-3, with 8 bases lining up with TRBD2. The V gene's germline CDR1 is LGHDT and CDR2 YNNKEL (reference sequence). This CDR3 has 15 amino acids. The V segment lost 6 bases and the J segment 4 bases; nucleotides outside the gene matches: 9. The CDR3 here is CASSTGTRGPDTQYF. The CDR3 DNA reads as TGTGCCAGCAGTACCGGGACTAGAGGCCCAGATACGCAGTATTTT.

As to this clone: The CDR3 ends on some other residue instead of the conserved phenylalanine or tryptophan, so this is likely a read error. The rearrangement links TRBV29-1 to TRBJ1-2, with 9 bases lining up with TRBD1. With V trimmed by 7 bases and J by 10 bases, 13 bases remained unmatched. Germline V lookup: CDR1 SQVTM, CDR2 ANQGSEA. The CDR3 is made up of 13 amino acids. CDR3 coding DNA: TGCAGCGCCATCCAACAGGGGGCGCTTGTCTACACCCTC. It codes for CSAIQQGALVYTL.

There are a few counts of this clone. The gene calls are TRBV10-1 and TRBJ2-2; D possibly corresponds to TRBD2 (6 bases). Germline values: CDR1 WNHNN, CDR2 SYGVQD (reference sequence). This CDR3 has 14 residues. V was cut by 7 bases and J by 2 bases, with 11 bases left in between. The CDR3, as DNA: TGCGCCAGCATATCCGGACTAAACACCGGGGAGCTGTTTTTT. It encodes CASISGLNTGELFF.

This clone was detected ten times or more. The junction differs from germline at one of its ends, possibly a read error. The same CDR3 arises from other DNA sequences in this sample as well. The chain combines TRBV7-2 with TRBJ2-7; D possibly corresponds to TRBD2 (6 bases). CDR1 and CDR2 from the germline V gene are SGHTA and FQGNSA. The CDR3 consists of 16 residues. CDR3 sequence (DNA): TGTGCTAGCAGCTTAGCCCATTCGCAGGGACTCTACGAGCAGTACTTC. It is translated as CASSLAHSQGLYEQYF.

This chain connects TRBV6-1 to TRBJ2-7; 11 bases map to TRBD2. From germline, CDR1 is MNHNS and CDR2 SASEGT. This CDR3 is built from 16 residues. V lost 8 bases and J lost 0; bases outside the gene matches: 9. CDR3 residues: CASLASGRPSSYEQYF. The CDR3 DNA sequence: TGTGCCAGCCTGGCTAGCGGGAGGCCAAGCTCCTACGAGCAGTACTTC.

To note about this clone: This CDR3 is also generated by other DNA sequences in the sample. The V call is TRBV30, the J call TRBJ1-6, with D maybe TRBD1 (6 bases). Per germline, CDR1 GTSNPN and CDR2 SVGIG (reference sequence). Trimming removed 6 bases at V and 4 bases at J, with 10 bases between. This CDR3 has 13 residues. CDR3 loop: CACRGEYNSPLHF. In DNA form, the CDR3 reads TGTGCCTGTAGGGGGGAATATAATTCACCCCTCCACTTT.

The chain links TRBV28 to TRBJ1-2; D is undetermined. CDR1 is MDHEN, CDR2 SYDVKM, per germline. The CDR3 loop spans 12 amino acids. Trimming left V 5 bases short and J 8 bases short, with 12 bases between. CDR3: CASSLESRGYTF. CDR3 in DNA: TGTGCCAGCAGTCTTGAGTCTCGCGGCTACACCTTC.

The CDR3 nucleotides read TGTGCCAGCGGCCAGGGGAGCACTGAAGCTTTCTTT. Translating it yields CASGQGSTEAFF. The chain employs TRBV9 and TRBJ1-1; the D gene is possibly TRBD1 (6 bases). The CDR3 consists of 12 residues. The V end was cut by 7 bases, the J end by 4 bases, with 11 bases between. Germline-derived CDR1 and CDR2 are SGDLS and YYNGEE. Full variable domain (rest looked up from reference TRBV9 and TRBJ1-1): DSGVTQTPKHLITATGQRVTLRCSPRSGDLSVYWYQQSLDQGLQFLIQYYNGEERAKGNILERFSAQQFPDLHSELNLSSLELGDSALYFCASGQGSTEAFFGQGTRLTVV.

This clone was observed many times. A much bigger clone sits one base away, suggesting this may be a read error. The V gene is TRBV11-2, the J gene TRBJ2-1, with D unresolved. This CDR3 contains 13 residues. Trimming took off 0 bases at V and 9 bases at J, with 9 bases between the two ends. From germline, CDR1 is SGHAT and CDR2 FQNNGV. In nucleotides, the CDR3 is TGTGCCAGCAGCTTAGAGCCTCTCGGTGAGCAGTTCTTC. Its translation: CASSLEPLGEQFF. The whole variable domain, remainder taken from reference TRBV11-2 and TRBJ2-1, is EAGVAQSPRYKIIEKRQSVAFWCNPISGHATLYWYQQILGQGPKLLIQFQNNGVVDDSQLPKDRFSAERLKGVDSTLKIQPAKLEDSAVYLCASSLEPLGEQFFGPGTRLTVL.

This chain links TRBV18 with TRBJ2-7; no clear D gene. The CDR3 has 18 residues. The V gene's germline CDR1 is KGHSH and CDR2 LQKENI. V was shortened by 0 bases and J by 0 bases, with 18 bases between the two germline ends. The chain's CDR3 is CASSPPRSGTASSYEQYF. CDR3 in DNA: TGTGCCAGCTCACCACCAAGGTCAGGTACAGCGAGCTCCTACGAGCAGTACTTC.

This clone has just a few counts. This rearrangement joins TRBV6-1 to TRBJ2-7; 7 bases align to TRBD1. The CDR3 is made up of 14 amino acids. J gave up 4 bases and V 11 bases, and 14 bases lay outside the gene matches. Germline loops: CDR1 MNHNS, CDR2 SASEGT. The CDR3 reads CAAGSRGRPYEQYF. CDR3 sequence (DNA): TGTGCCGCGGGTTCGAGGGGGCGCCCATACGAGCAGTACTTC.

The chain uses TRBV20-1 and TRBJ2-7; no reliable D call. Germline values: CDR1 DFQATT, CDR2 SNEGSKA (reference sequence). V was pared by 6 bases and J by 6 bases, with 15 bases between. The CDR3 length is 12 residues. In DNA, the CDR3 is TGCAGTGCCAATGTAGACCGTTGCGAGCAGTACTTC. It codes for CSANVDRCEQYF.